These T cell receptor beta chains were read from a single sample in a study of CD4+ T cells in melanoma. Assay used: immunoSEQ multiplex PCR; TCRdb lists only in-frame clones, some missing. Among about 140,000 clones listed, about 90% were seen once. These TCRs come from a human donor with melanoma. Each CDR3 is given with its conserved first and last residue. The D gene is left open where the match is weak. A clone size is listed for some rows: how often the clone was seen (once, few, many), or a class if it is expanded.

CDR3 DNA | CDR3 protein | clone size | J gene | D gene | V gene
TGTGCCAGCAGCTTAACGACAGGCCCTTATCAGCCCCAGCATTTT | CASSLTTGPYQPQHF | - | TRBJ1-5 | - | TRBV7-2
TGTGCCAGCAGCACTACCCACACAGGGGGTGGATCACCCCTCCACTTT | CASSTTHTGGGSPLHF | - | TRBJ1-6 | TRBD1 | TRBV5-6
TGCAGCGCGTACGGGACGTCCAATTATGGCTACACCTTC | CSAYGTSNYGYTF | - | TRBJ1-2 | - | TRBV29-1
TGTGCCAGCAGCTTAATCACTGGCAGCACCGGGGAGCTGTTTTTT | CASSLITGSTGELFF | - | TRBJ2-2 | - | TRBV7-8
TGTGCCAGCAGAAGTAGCGGGGGTACCGAGCAGTACTTC | CASRSSGGTEQYF | - | TRBJ2-7 | TRBD2 | TRBV11-2
TGCAGCGTTTCCCGACCGGGACTCGGGGGGCAGTACTTC | CSVSRPGLGGQYF | - | TRBJ2-7 | - | TRBV29-1
TGTGCCAGCAGCCCCAGGAGCTCTGGAAACACCATATATTTT | CASSPRSSGNTIYF | - | TRBJ1-3 | - | TRBV7-8
TGCAGCGTTGAAACGGACTCGGGAGGGATCGATGAGCAGTTCTTC | CSVETDSGGIDEQFF | once | TRBJ2-1 | TRBD2 | TRBV29-1
TGCAGCGGTGCGGGGGCGAACACCGGGGAGCTGTTTTTT | CSGAGANTGELFF | - | TRBJ2-2 | TRBD2 | TRBV29-1
TGTGCCAGCAGGCCCCGGGACAGGGCTGGAAACACCATATATTTT | CASRPRDRAGNTIYF | - | TRBJ1-3 | TRBD1 | TRBV6-5
TGTGCCAGCAGCTTACTTCTCCCTGAGGCTTCACCCCTCCACTTT | CASSLLLPEASPLHF | - | TRBJ1-6 | - | TRBV11-2
TGTGCCAGCAGTTTATCGAATGCCCGGGGAAGATATGGCTACACCTTC | CASSLSNARGRYGYTF | few | TRBJ1-2 | - | TRBV27
TGCGCCAGCAGCTTACGACAGGGTTCTTCCGGGGAGCTGTTTTTT | CASSLRQGSSGELFF | once | TRBJ2-2 | TRBD1 | TRBV5-1
TGCGCCAGCAGTGGATCAGCGGGGGCCCCAGATACGCAGTATTTT | CASSGSAGAPDTQYF | - | TRBJ2-3 | TRBD2 | TRBV10-1
TGTGCCAGCAGTGAAGGGGGGCGGCCTGAAGCTTTCTTT | CASSEGGRPEAFF | - | TRBJ1-1 | - | TRBV6-1
TGTGCCAGCAGCGTAGAGGGGACAGATACGCAGTATTTT | CASSVEGTDTQYF | - | TRBJ2-3 | - | TRBV9
TGTGCCAGCAGCCAAGGGTGGGGCACAGGGAGTGGTGGCTACACCTTC | CASSQGWGTGSGGYTF | - | TRBJ1-2 | - | TRBV7-8
TGTGCCAGCATTGGCGACAGCCGAAATTCACCCCTCCACTTT | CASIGDSRNSPLHF | - | TRBJ1-6 | - | TRBV2
TGCGCCAGCAGCCGCACCGGGACAGAAAACTATGGCTACACCTTC | CASSRTGTENYGYTF | - | TRBJ1-2 | TRBD1 | TRBV4-1
TGTGCCAGCAGTGATGGTGATTCACCCCTCCACTTT | CASSDGDSPLHF | - | TRBJ1-6 | - | TRBV2
TGCGCCAGCAGCTTGTGGGGGGCTAGCGGGGTAGATACGCAGTATTTT | CASSLWGASGVDTQYF | few | TRBJ2-3 | TRBD2 | TRBV5-1
TGCGCCAGCAGCTTGGAAGGGAGCTACGAGCAGTACTTC | CASSLEGSYEQYF | - | TRBJ2-7 | - | TRBV5-1
TGTGCCAGCAGCTTAGGCGTTTCTACTAGAAAGGATTTT | CASSLGVSTRKDF | once | TRBJ2-3 | - | TRBV7-3
TGTGCCAGCAGTCCTCAGTTGAGCTATGGCTACACCTTC | CASSPQLSYGYTF | - | TRBJ1-2 | - | TRBV6-5
TGTGCCAGCAGCTCATCCATGGACCGGGCGGACACCTTC | CASSSSMDRADTF | - | TRBJ1-2 | - | TRBV13
TGTGTTCCGCCCCAGGGACTCGCGCCCCAGCATTTT | CVPPQGLAPQHF | - | TRBJ1-5 | - | TRBV19
TGTGCCAGCAGCCCCCGGTCCCTCTACTCGACCGGGGAGCTGTTTTTT | CASSPRSLYSTGELFF | - | TRBJ2-2 | - | TRBV9
TGTGCCAGCTCACCAGGAACGGGCGCAGGCGCGCCGGTCTCTGGGGCCAACGTCCTGACTTTC | CASSPGTGAGAPVSGANVLTF | - | TRBJ2-6 | - | TRBV18
TGTGCCAGCAGTGAGGACAGGGTCTTTTCACCCCTCCACTTT | CASSEDRVFSPLHF | - | TRBJ1-6 | TRBD1 | TRBV25-1
TGTGCCAGCAGCTTAAGCGGGGGGGCGGAAAAACTGTTTTTT | CASSLSGGAEKLFF | - | TRBJ1-4 | - | TRBV7-9
TGTGCCAGCAGTGTCGTGGGGGGGGCTCCCTACGAGCAGTACTTC | CASSVVGGAPYEQYF | few | TRBJ2-7 | - | TRBV6-1
TGTGCCAGCTCATTCCCAAGGTACGAGCAGTACTTC | CASSFPRYEQYF | - | TRBJ2-7 | - | TRBV18
TGTGCCAGCAGCCCAGGGAGGGGCTATGACGAGCAGTACTTC | CASSPGRGYDEQYF | - | TRBJ2-7 | TRBD2 | TRBV9
TGTGCCATCAGTGGGACAGGGGGCACTGGTGAAGCTTTCTTT | CAISGTGGTGEAFF | - | TRBJ1-1 | TRBD1 | TRBV10-3
TGCGCCAGCAGCCAAGCAGGGGATGTTAGCGCAGATACGCAGTATTTT | CASSQAGDVSADTQYF | - | TRBJ2-3 | - | TRBV4-1
TGTGCCAGCAGCCCGACTAGCGGGGGGGACAATGAGCAGTTCTTC | CASSPTSGGDNEQFF | - | TRBJ2-1 | TRBD2 | TRBV7-2
TGTGCCAGCAGTTACGCGGGGGATAATTCACCCCTCCACTTT | CASSYAGDNSPLHF | once | TRBJ1-6 | - | TRBV6-5
TGTGCCAGCAGCGGGAGGGGGGTCATGGATGAAAAACTGTTTTTT | CASSGRGVMDEKLFF | - | TRBJ1-4 | - | TRBV5-6
TGTGCTAGCAGCCCGACTAGCGGGGGGGCAGATACGCAGTATTTT | CASSPTSGGADTQYF | - | TRBJ2-3 | TRBD2 | TRBV7-7